This T cell receptor beta chain was obtained from a study of beta chain features in type 1 diabetes. This clone was recorded a few times. CDR1 is MGHRA, CDR2 YSYEKL, per germline. V lost 2 bases, J lost 5 bases, and 12 bases lay in between. This CDR3 is built from 14 residues. The isolated RNA, all of it, was reverse transcribed, so expressed TCRB transcripts were what got sequenced. Libraries were prepared by immunoSEQ multiplex PCR; TCRdb keeps only in-frame clonotypes and omits some of them. The sample contains about 360,000 clones, 10% to 15% of which appear only once. The TCR was taken from a man aged 18 to 30 in good health. Sequenced: naive CD4+ T cells from blood. The J gene is TRBJ2-5, the V gene TRBV4-1; a weak D match, TRBD2 (5 bases). CDR3 DNA sequence: TGCGCCAGCAGCCAAATCGGGGTTGCGGAGACCCAGTACTTC. It translates to CASSQIGVAETQYF.